Listed here are 11 T cell receptor beta chains from one sample, sequenced in a study of T cells in Graves' hyperthyroidism and ophthalmopathy. Authors of the study amplified TCR beta CDR3 regions from RNA transcripts. The HTBI primer set drove a first-round RT-PCR of the TCR CDR3. TCRdb re-called the multiplex PCR reads through MiXCR, storing one row per CDR3 protein. The sample has a few hundred thousand distinct CDR3 sequences, roughly 14% seen once. The sequencing sample was made of blood. These TCRs come from a woman in her thirties or forties with Graves' hyperthyroidism that later progressed to Graves' ophthalmopathy.

This clonotype appeared many times. V and J are TRBV20-1 and TRBJ1-4; D is possibly TRBD1 (5 bases). V lost 6 bases to trimming and J lost 7 bases, with 15 bases between them. This CDR3 has 13 residues. Germline V lookup: CDR1 DFQATT, CDR2 SNEGSKA (reference sequence). CDR3 sequence: CSARTILTEKLFF. The DNA of the CDR3 is TGCAGTGCCAGGACAATTCTGACTGAAAAACTGTTTTTT.

This clonotype was seen repeatedly, ten times or more. The chain recombines TRBV19 with TRBJ2-2; 13 bases are a match to TRBD2. Germline V gene data show CDR1 as LNHDA and CDR2 as SQIVND (reference sequence). J was trimmed by 1 base and V by 5 bases; bases with no gene match: 1. CDR3 size: 16 residues. DNA for the CDR3: TGTGCCAGTAGTGGACTAGCGGGGGTGAACACCGGGGAGCTGTTTTTT. Protein sequence: CASSGLAGVNTGELFF.

This clonotype has at least ten counts. J is TRBJ2-2 and V is TRBV9; TRBD1 or TRBD2 may be the D gene (5 bases each). With 4 bases removed from V and 6 bases from J, the gap between germline ends came to 19 bases. The CDR3 consists of 16 residues. From germline, CDR1 is SGDLS and CDR2 YYNGEE. As DNA, the CDR3 is TGTGCCAGCAGCACCAGAATCCGGGACGGAGCCGGGGAGCTGTTTTTT. It yields the protein CASSTRIRDGAGELFF.

With respect to this clonotype: This may be a read error: a much more frequent sequence differs by one nucleotide. CDR3 coding DNA: TGCGCCAGCAGCTCCCAACTAGCGGCCTACAATAAGCAGTTCTTC. Protein product: CASSSQLAAYNKQFF. The rearrangement links TRBV5-1 to TRBJ2-1, with TRBD2 matching 8 bases. The CDR3 consists of 15 residues. CDR1 is SGHRS and CDR2 is YFSETQ in the germline V gene.

The chain has TRBV7-8 and TRBJ2-1; 13 nucleotides line up with TRBD2. CDR3 length: 15 amino acids. Losses at the gene ends were 5 bases for V and 10 bases for J; bases not matched to a gene: 8. Germline V lookup: CDR1 SGHVS, CDR2 FQNEAQ. The CDR3 loop is CASSAPGLAGSEQFF. The CDR3 DNA follows: TGTGCCAGCAGCGCGCCGGGACTAGCGGGGAGCGAGCAGTTCTTC.

There are many counts of this clonotype. CDR3 nucleotide sequence: TGTGCCAGCAGACCCCCCGGCACTCCAGTTGAGGGGCAGTACTTC. This translates into CASRPPGTPVEGQYF. The J gene is TRBJ2-7, the V gene TRBV28; D perhaps matches TRBD2 (5 bases). This CDR3 is built from 15 residues. CDR1 is MDHEN and CDR2 is SYDVKM in the germline V gene. Trimming removed 6 bases from V and 9 bases from J, with 24 bases in between.

This clonotype has at least ten counts. J is TRBJ1-5 and V is TRBV18, with D unclear. The CDR3 runs 13 residues. Germline-derived CDR1 and CDR2 are KGHSH and LQKENI. V was shortened by 4 bases and J by 4 bases, with 8 bases between the two germline ends. In nucleotides, the CDR3 is TGTGCCAGCTCACGGGGTGAGAATCAGCCCCAGCATTTT. Translation gives CASSRGENQPQHF.

This clonotype has ten or more counts. This chain joins TRBV2 and TRBJ1-2; the match to TRBD1 covers 9 bases. Germline V CDR1 and CDR2: SNHLY, FYNNEI. The CDR3 is 16 amino acids. The trim removed 5 bases at V and 0 bases at J, leaving 7 bases unmatched. This CDR3 is CASSTGGTLANYGYTF. CDR3 nucleotide sequence: TGTGCCAGCAGTACAGGGGGCACCTTAGCTAACTATGGCTACACCTTC.

This clonotype was counted many times. The chain is built from TRBV2 and TRBJ2-1; D remains unclear. This CDR3 spans 17 amino acids. V was cut by 2 bases and J by 0 bases, with 14 bases left in between. Germline CDR1 SNHLY, CDR2 FYNNEI. CDR3 amino acids: CASSEWGSRGSYNEQFF. The CDR3 DNA sequence: TGTGCCAGCAGTGAATGGGGTAGCAGAGGCTCCTACAATGAGCAGTTCTTC.

This clonotype was detected only a few times. The chain uses TRBV5-5 and TRBJ2-1; no firm D call. The CDR3 contains 15 residues. Trimming stripped 2 bases from V and 0 bases from J, with 9 bases between. Germline loops: CDR1 SGHKS, CDR2 YYEKEE (reference sequence). This CDR3 is CASSFIGSSYNEQFF. The CDR3 bases are TGTGCCAGCAGCTTTATCGGCAGCTCCTACAATGAGCAGTTCTTC.

The chain carries TRBV6-6 and TRBJ2-1; 8 nucleotides match TRBD2. The germline V gene encodes CDR1 MNHNY and CDR2 SVGAGI (reference sequence). This CDR3 comprises 18 residues. The V and J ends lost 0 bases and 11 bases, in that order; junction bases with no gene match: 18. In DNA form, the CDR3 reads TGTGCCAGCAGTTACTCGATCGGAGGCCCTAGCGGGTCAGCCAAGCAGTTCTTC. Amino acids: CASSYSIGGPSGSAKQFF.